This T cell receptor beta chain stems from a study of cytomegalovirus exposure and HLA in healthy donors. About the study: Earlier, 110 million or so unique TCR beta sequences were recovered from approximately 180 million T cells by an analysis.

With regard to this clone: The antigen is unknown.

V was shortened by 7 bases and J by 6 bases, with 13 bases between the two germline ends. The CDR3 length is 13 residues. The germline V gene encodes CDR1 MNHNS and CDR2 SASEGT. The PCR contained 60 Vbeta and 13 Jbeta primers. Data came from immunoSEQ multiplex PCR; TCRdb stores just in-frame clones and leaves some out. Recorded for this sample: about 79,000 clones. General study results and limits: Follow-up analysis later connected one missense variant in DCLRE1C with trimming of TCR beta V- and J-genes.

The TCR comes from a man aged 25-45 years in good health and CMV-seronegative. The sequencing sample was made of PBMCs. The rearrangement uses TRBV6-1 and TRBJ2-1; TRBD2 might be the D (6 bases). This CDR3 reads CASKRRGGNEQFF. For the CDR3, the DNA is TGTGCCAGCAAACGGAGGGGTGGCAATGAGCAGTTCTTC.